The present T cell receptor (beta chain) was sequenced within a study of T cell changes during pregnancy in multiple sclerosis. Germline V gives CDR1 GTSNPN, CDR2 SVGIG (reference sequence). Unmatched junction bases numbered 4, after V lost 2 bases and J lost 4 bases. This CDR3 has 14 residues. Sequenced by immunoSEQ multiplex PCR; TCRdb stores in-frame clones only, minus some. The sample contains roughly 50,000 clones, 80% to 95% of which appear only once. The sequence was obtained from a female donor with multiple sclerosis, enrolled in a pregnancy study. The sample here was CD4+ T cells from peripheral blood mononuclear cells, taken in the third trimester of pregnancy. The chain joins TRBV30 to TRBJ1-1, with 10 nucleotides matching TRBD1. This chain's CDR3 is CAWSRGTGATEAFF. DNA of the CDR3: TGTGCCTGGAGTAGAGGGACAGGGGCCACTGAAGCTTTCTTT.